This T cell receptor (beta chain) was sequenced for a study of CD8 T cells in ankylosing spondylitis. Germline CDR1 LGHDT, CDR2 YNNKEL (reference sequence). V was clipped by 4 bases and J by 7 bases, with 8 bases between them. The CDR3 length is 13 residues. Researchers built TCR beta libraries using quantitative 5'-RACE with molecular barcodes. TCRdb fed the 5' RACE reads into MiXCR, producing one record per CDR3 protein. The sample shows about 360,000 distinct CDR3 sequences, about 15% of them seen only once. This receptor was obtained from a male donor with ankylosing spondylitis or in good health (not recorded which). The chain links TRBV3-1 to TRBJ1-6; the D gene is possibly TRBD1 (6 bases). The sequenced sample consisted of blood, either unsorted or a sorted T cell fraction (not recorded which). Here the CDR3 DNA reads TGTGCCAGCAGCCGGACAGAAAATTCACCCCTCCACTTT. It translates to CASSRTENSPLHF.